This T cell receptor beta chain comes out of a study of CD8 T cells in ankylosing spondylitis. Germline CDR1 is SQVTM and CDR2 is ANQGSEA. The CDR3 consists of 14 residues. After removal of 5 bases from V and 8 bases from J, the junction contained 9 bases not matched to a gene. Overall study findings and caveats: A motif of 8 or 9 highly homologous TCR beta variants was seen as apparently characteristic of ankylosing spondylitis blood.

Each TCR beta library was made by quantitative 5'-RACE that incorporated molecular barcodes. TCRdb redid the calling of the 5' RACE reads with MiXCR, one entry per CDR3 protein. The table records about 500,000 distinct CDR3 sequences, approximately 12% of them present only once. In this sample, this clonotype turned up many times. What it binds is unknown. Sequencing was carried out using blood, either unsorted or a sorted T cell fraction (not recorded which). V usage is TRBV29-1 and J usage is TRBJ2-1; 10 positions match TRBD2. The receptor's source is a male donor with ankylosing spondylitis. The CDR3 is CSVPTSGALDEQFF. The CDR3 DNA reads TGCAGCGTTCCTACTAGCGGGGCCTTGGATGAGCAGTTCTTC.